This T cell receptor (beta chain) was observed in a study of identical twins. General study findings and limits: In cord blood, abundant beta clonotypes had fewer insertions; memory showed no trend. Out-of-frame alpha sequences that twins shared showed excess low generation probability. With beta out-of-frame sequences, excess sharing by twins was weaker.

TCRdb reprocessed the 5' RACE reads with MiXCR, giving one entry per CDR3 protein. The table records hundreds of thousands of distinct CDR3 sequences, about 12% of them present only once. Everyone who donated was a healthy Caucasian. Deletions cut 5 bases from V and 3 bases from J, with 11 bases between. CDR3 length: 13 amino acids. This clonotype has at least ten counts. Antigen specificity is unknown. The same sample was also used in a study of yellow fever vaccine responses in identical twins.

The sample consisted of CD8+ T cells sorted from blood. This chain uses TRBV12-3 or TRBV12-4 with TRBJ2-7; D is possibly TRBD2 (5 bases). The receptor comes from a young woman in good health. CDR3 in DNA: TGTGCCAGCAGTCGGGGATGGGGCTACGAGCAGTACTTC. Its protein is CASSRGWGYEQYF.